The entry below gives a single TCR delta chain sequence along with its context. Its antigen is as yet unknown. Germline V gene lookup returns CDR1 TSWWSYY and CDR2 QGS. The CDR3 contains 16 residues. V dropped 1 base and J dropped 5 bases, with 17 bases sitting between them. The data were taken from a study of Vδ1+ human thymocytes. The study, taken as a whole, reports: Thymic TRG and TRD repertoires appeared highly polyclonal, with Gaussian CDR3 length distributions.

RNA was extracted from the cells and then reverse transcribed. Multiplex PCR used pooled V-gene forward primers and a constant-region reverse primer to amplify CDR3s. TCRdb re-called the multiplex PCR reads with CATT. The sample lists under 85,000 delta-chain clones, approximately 34% occurring once. The chain carries TRDV1 and TRDJ1; weak D call: TRDD3 (6 bases). The sample comprised Vdelta1+ gamma-delta thymocytes from the thymus. Subset specified: FACS-sorted CD3+ TCRalphabeta- TCRVdelta1+ TCRVdelta2- thymocytes. This clonotype was obtained from a boy under two years old who had congenital heart surgery. This CDR3 is CALGEPCLGDPDKLIF. CDR3 nucleotide sequence: TGTGCTCTTGGGGAACCCTGTCTTGGGGATCCAGATAAACTCATCTTT.